The 30 T cell receptor beta chains reported below all come from one sample, sequenced in a study of blood T cell repertoires in COVID-19. The data were produced by immunoSEQ multiplex PCR, yet TCRdb's version contains in-frame clones alone and is incomplete. The sample has over 100,000 clones; 70% to 90% are singletons. The specimen sequenced was peripheral blood. These receptors were obtained from a man aged 50-60 years with acute or convalescent COVID-19.

This chain joins TRBV5-1 and TRBJ2-1, with TRBD2 identical over 15 bases. The germline V gene has CDR1 SGHRS and CDR2 YFSETQ. Trimming removed 1 base from V and 0 bases from J; junction bases left unmatched: 8. This CDR3 has 20 amino acids. CDR3 protein: CASSLFGTSGRTSSYNEQFF. In nucleotides, the CDR3 is TGCGCCAGCAGCTTGTTCGGGACTAGCGGGAGGACTAGCTCCTACAATGAGCAGTTCTTC.

V gene TRBV18 combines with J gene TRBJ2-2; D remains unclear. Germline V CDR1 and CDR2: KGHSH, LQKENI. V was clipped by 2 bases and J by 2 bases, with 9 bases between them. The CDR3 runs to 15 residues. CDR3 sequence (DNA): TGTGCCAGCTCACCAATTACTCCCAACACCGGGGAGCTGTTTTTT. As protein: CASSPITPNTGELFF.

This clone was found a few times. The chain uses TRBV10-3 and TRBJ2-1; possibly TRBD2 for D (6 bases). CDR3 length: 16 amino acids. Germline lookup yields CDR1 ENHRY and CDR2 SYGVKD. The germline V and J ends were trimmed by 4 bases and 5 bases, with 18 bases remaining between them. The chain's CDR3 is CAISVAGGDANNEQFF. The DNA of the CDR3 is TGTGCCATCAGTGTGGCAGGAGGGGACGCCAACAATGAGCAGTTCTTC.

This clone was recorded only once. The rearrangement joins TRBV7-3 to TRBJ2-6; D possibly corresponds to TRBD1 (5 bases). V was cut by 3 bases and J by 0 bases, with 9 bases left in between. The CDR3 is 16 amino acids. Germline V gives CDR1 SGHTA, CDR2 FQGTGA. DNA for the CDR3: TGTGCCAGCAGCTTCGCCGACAGCTCTGGGGCCAACGTCCTGACTTTC. Protein product: CASSFADSSGANVLTF.

The chain combines TRBV4-1 with TRBJ1-3, with a possible D match to TRBD1 (5 bases). V lost 1 base to trimming and J lost 13 bases, with 8 bases between them. Germline CDR1 reads MGHRA; CDR2 reads YSYEKL. This CDR3 is built from 11 residues. CDR3 loop: CASSQAGPIYF. CDR3 bases: TGCGCCAGCAGCCAAGCAGGGCCAATATATTTT.

The chain uses TRBV6-1 and TRBJ2-7; D might be TRBD1 (6 bases). Germline CDR1 is MNHNS and CDR2 is SASEGT. V lost 3 bases to trimming and J lost 3 bases, with 6 bases between them. The CDR3 extends over 12 amino acids. CDR3 nucleotide sequence: TGTGCCAGCAGTGACAGGGGCTACGAGCAGTACTTC. Translated: CASSDRGYEQYF.

CDR3 sequence reads: CASSDSGGAPNSPLHF. CDR3 sequence (DNA): TGTGCCAGCAGTGACTCTGGAGGGGCTCCGAATTCACCCCTCCACTTT. The chain carries TRBV6-4 and TRBJ1-6, with D possibly being TRBD1 (5 bases). Trimming removed 0 bases from V and 7 bases from J, with 13 bases in between. This CDR3 region has 16 residues. Germline V gene data show CDR1 as MRHNA and CDR2 as SNTAGT.

The V gene is TRBV28, the J gene TRBJ2-7, with unresolved D. The V gene's germline CDR1 is MDHEN and CDR2 SYDVKM. V lost 8 bases and J lost 6, with 17 bases in between. CDR3 size: 13 residues. In DNA, the CDR3 is TGTGCCAGCCACCGAGTTTCCAGGTCCGAGCAGTACTTC. Amino acids: CASHRVSRSEQYF. Full variable domain (outside the CDR3, taken from reference TRBV28 and TRBJ2-7): DVKVTQSSRYLVKRTGEKVFLECVQDMDHENMFWYRQDPGLGLRLIYFSYDVKMKEKGDIPEGYSVSREKKERFSLILESASTNQTSMYLCASHRVSRSEQYFGPGTRLTVT.

The chain recombines TRBV19 with TRBJ1-1; D not certain. The germline V gene encodes CDR1 LNHDA and CDR2 SQIVND (reference sequence). The CDR3 is 15 residues long. V gave up 5 bases and J gave up 4 bases, with 17 bases separating them. The CDR3 DNA follows: TGTGCCAGTAGTCCCCGACCGGTTGGAGGCACTGAAGCTTTCTTT. Its translation is CASSPRPVGGTEAFF.

The gene calls are TRBV3-1 (or the pseudogene TRBV3-2) and TRBJ2-3; D ambiguous. V was cut by 7 bases and J by 0 bases, with 11 bases left in between. The CDR3 has 14 amino acids. The germline gives CDR1 LGHDT, CDR2 YNNKEL (reference sequence). CDR3 in amino acids: CASTPRTSTDTQYF. The CDR3 bases are TGTGCCAGCACCCCCCGAACTAGCACAGATACGCAGTATTTT.

The V and J genes are TRBV6-5 and TRBJ1-2; 10 nucleotides line up with TRBD1. Germline CDR1 MNHEY, CDR2 SVGAGI. The CDR3 sequence is 15 residues long. V lost 7 bases to trimming and J lost 4 bases; unmatched junction nucleotides: 9. In nucleotides, the CDR3 is TGTGCCAGCACAGGGACAGGGGCGTTTAGCTATGGCTACACCTTC. Protein product: CASTGTGAFSYGYTF.

V gene TRBV19 combines with J gene TRBJ2-1; 8 bases map to TRBD1. Germline CDR1 LNHDA, CDR2 SQIVND (reference sequence). The CDR3 covers 15 residues. The trim removed 5 bases at V and 2 bases at J, leaving 5 bases unmatched. CDR3: CASSFRGLAYNEQFF. CDR3 nucleotide sequence: TGTGCCAGTAGTTTCAGGGGGCTAGCCTACAATGAGCAGTTCTTC.

CDR3 sequence: CASSLDSVIAYEQYF. The CDR3 bases are TGTGCCAGCAGCCTAGACAGCGTCATCGCCTACGAGCAGTACTTC. The gene calls are TRBV7-3 and TRBJ2-7; D perhaps matches TRBD1 (5 bases). CDR3 length: 15 amino acids. V lost 5 bases and J lost 2, with 16 bases in between. Germline V gene data show CDR1 as SGHTA and CDR2 as FQGTGA.

The chain carries TRBV5-1 and TRBJ1-1; the match to TRBD1 covers 7 bases. CDR1 and CDR2 (germline): SGHRS, YFSETQ. This CDR3 spans 12 amino acids. V was clipped by 5 bases and J by 4 bases; unmatched bases: 2. The chain's CDR3 is CASRAGGTEAFF. Written as DNA, the CDR3 is TGCGCCAGCAGGGCAGGGGGCACTGAAGCTTTCTTT. The full variable domain, its missing parts supplied by reference TRBV5-1 and TRBJ1-1, is KAGVTQTPRYLIKTRGQQVTLSCSPISGHRSVSWYQQTPGQGLQFLFEYFSETQRNKGNFPGRFSGRQFSNSRSEMNVSTLELGDSALYLCASRAGGTEAFFGQGTRLTVV.

V usage is TRBV7-2 and J usage is TRBJ1-6; D might be TRBD1 (5 bases). Germline V lookup: CDR1 SGHTA, CDR2 FQGNSA. V gave up 4 bases and J gave up 8 bases, with 15 bases separating them. The CDR3 consists of 15 residues. CDR3 sequence (DNA): TGTGCCAGCAGCTATTCTTCCGGGACTTATTCACCCCTCCACTTT. It translates to CASSYSSGTYSPLHF.

The V gene is TRBV2, the J gene TRBJ1-5, with 10 bases lining up with TRBD1. The CDR3 is 14 residues long. V lost 5 bases to trimming and J lost 4 bases; unmatched junction nucleotides: 2. The V gene's germline CDR1 is SNHLY and CDR2 FYNNEI. The chain's CDR3 is CASSKGQGNQPQHF. For the CDR3, the DNA is TGTGCCAGCAGTAAGGGACAGGGGAATCAGCCCCAGCATTTT.

CDR3 amino acids: CASRPGQAEKLFF. The CDR3 DNA follows: TGTGCCAGCAGACCGGGACAGGCGGAAAAACTGTTTTTT. The chain uses TRBV28 and TRBJ1-4; TRBD1 aligns across 8 bases. Germline V gene sequence: CDR1 MDHEN, CDR2 SYDVKM. This CDR3 has 13 residues. The V gene end was trimmed by 6 bases and the J gene end by 8 bases; junction bases not matched to a gene: 5.

V gene TRBV10-1 combines with J gene TRBJ1-1; 8 bases are a match to TRBD1. Germline CDR1 and CDR2: WNHNN and SYGVQD (reference sequence). The junction had 21 bases not matched to a gene; V was cut back by 4 bases and J by 11 bases. The CDR3 has 17 residues. The CDR3 bases are TGCGCCAGCAGTGGGAAAGGGGCCGGGACAGGTCAACAAGCGGCTTTCTTT. The encoded protein is CASSGKGAGTGQQAAFF.

The chain links TRBV4-1 to TRBJ2-5, with a tentative D call TRBD2 (6 bases). This CDR3 is built from 16 residues. Trimming removed 0 bases at V and 4 bases at J, with 15 bases between. Looked up from germline, CDR1 is MGHRA and CDR2 is YSYEKL. The CDR3 coding sequence is TGCGCCAGCAGCCAAGAGGGCCAGCGGGTAGGAGAGACCCAGTACTTC. Protein: CASSQEGQRVGETQYF.

The chain joins TRBV28 to TRBJ2-1, with D perhaps TRBD1 (6 bases). This CDR3 has 16 residues. CDR1 and CDR2 from the germline V gene are MDHEN and SYDVKM. Deletions cut 3 bases from V and 8 bases from J, with 20 bases between. CDR3 protein: CASSFTGLFRADEQFF. The CDR3 nucleotides are TGTGCCAGCAGTTTCACAGGGTTGTTCCGCGCGGATGAGCAGTTCTTC.

The genes are TRBV18 and TRBJ1-1; no clear D. Germline assignment: CDR1 KGHSH and CDR2 LQKENI. This CDR3 spans 14 amino acids. The V and J ends lost 4 bases and 1 base respectively, with 10 bases between them. For the CDR3, the DNA is TGTGCCAGCTCACTTACGGCAGGGAACACTGAAGCTTTCTTT. Amino acids: CASSLTAGNTEAFF.

Regarding this clone: This same CDR3 is encoded by further DNA sequences in the sample. The chain uses TRBV6-5 and TRBJ2-2, with D possibly TRBD1 on 5 matching bases. The CDR3 has 12 amino acids. Germline lookup yields CDR1 MNHEY and CDR2 SVGAGI. V dropped 6 bases and J dropped 5 bases, with 7 bases sitting between them. The CDR3 protein is CASRTDTGELFF. The DNA for the CDR3 is TGTGCCAGCAGGACAGATACCGGGGAGCTGTTTTTT.

The V call is TRBV28, the J call TRBJ2-6; unclear D gene. The germline CDR1 and CDR2 sequences are MDHEN and SYDVKM. V was cut by 4 bases and J by 0 bases, with 16 bases left in between. The CDR3 length is 18 residues. CDR3 sequence reads: CASSSLRWQSSGANVLTF. The CDR3 nucleotides read TGTGCCAGCAGTTCCCTCAGGTGGCAAAGCTCTGGGGCCAACGTCCTGACTTTC.

The chain has TRBV7-9 and TRBJ1-1; maybe TRBD1 (6 bases). V was trimmed by 5 bases and J by 1 base, leaving 8 bases between them. Germline V gene data show CDR1 as SEHNR and CDR2 as FQNEAQ (reference sequence). This CDR3 is 13 amino acids long. For the CDR3, the DNA is TGTGCCAGCAGCCCACAGGGGAACACTGAAGCTTTCTTT. It is translated as CASSPQGNTEAFF.

This chain links TRBV15 with TRBJ2-1, with 9 positions matching TRBD2. Germline V gene lookup returns CDR1 LNHNV and CDR2 YYDKDF (reference sequence). Unmatched junction bases numbered 9, after V lost 0 bases and J lost 3 bases. This CDR3 has 18 amino acids. The chain's CDR3 is CATSRDRPKRGDYNEQFF. The DNA for the CDR3 is TGTGCCACCAGCAGAGATCGGCCTAAGCGGGGGGACTACAATGAGCAGTTCTTC.

This clone was detected once. The chain uses TRBV10-3 and TRBJ2-2, with 8 bases fitting TRBD2. The CDR3 length is 17 residues. The germline gives CDR1 ENHRY, CDR2 SYGVKD. Trimming removed 5 bases from V and 4 bases from J; junction bases left unmatched: 12. The CDR3 spells CAISLIAGGQTTGELFF. The CDR3 coding sequence is TGTGCCATCAGTCTAATCGCGGGAGGCCAAACCACCGGGGAGCTGTTTTTT.

The chain has TRBV5-1 and TRBJ2-5; no reliable D call. The CDR3 covers 13 residues. V was cut by 4 bases and J by 1 base, with 8 bases left in between. Germline CDR1 is SGHRS and CDR2 is YFSETQ. CDR3: CASSTGPQETQYF. In DNA, the CDR3 is TGCGCCAGCAGCACCGGTCCCCAAGAGACCCAGTACTTC.

This clone was picked up one time. This specimen includes other DNA sequences encoding the same CDR3. The V call is TRBV5-1, the J call TRBJ2-1; TRBD2 matches 11 bases. V gave up 3 bases and J gave up 5 bases; unmatched junction bases: 4. This CDR3 is built from 15 residues. Germline values: CDR1 SGHRS, CDR2 YFSETQ. CDR3 sequence reads: CASSSLAGGDNEQFF. DNA of the CDR3: TGCGCCAGCAGCTCCTTAGCGGGAGGGGACAATGAGCAGTTCTTC. The entire variable domain, with the rest obtained from reference TRBV5-1 and TRBJ2-1, is as follows: KAGVTQTPRYLIKTRGQQVTLSCSPISGHRSVSWYQQTPGQGLQFLFEYFSETQRNKGNFPGRFSGRQFSNSRSEMNVSTLELGDSALYLCASSSLAGGDNEQFFGPGTRLTVL.

The genes are TRBV9 and TRBJ2-2, with TRBD1 identical over 8 bases. The germline CDR1 and CDR2 sequences are SGDLS and YYNGEE. V was pared by 2 bases and J by 5 bases, with 8 bases of the junction left unmatched. The CDR3 runs to 16 residues. The CDR3 reads CASSVEWTGKTGELFF. The CDR3 bases are TGTGCCAGCAGCGTCGAGTGGACAGGGAAAACCGGGGAGCTGTTTTTT.

This clone was counted once. The CDR3 sequence is CASNTRGAVNTEAFF. In DNA, the CDR3 is TGCGCCAGCAACACCCGCGGAGCAGTGAACACTGAAGCTTTCTTT. The V call is TRBV4-1, the J call TRBJ1-1; D gene unclear. V was cut by 7 bases and J by 0 bases, with 15 bases left in between. The germline CDR1 and CDR2 sequences are MGHRA and YSYEKL. The CDR3 covers 15 residues.